These 17 T cell receptor beta chains share one sample of origin, sequenced in a study of blood T cells in healthy people across ages. Through a sample-barcoded 5' primer and a J-beta primer mix, a second PCR was run for roughly 6 to 12 cycles. TCRdb fed the 5' RACE reads into MiXCR, producing one record per CDR3 protein. The top ten clones hold roughly 10% of a sample with more than 750,000 distinct CDR3 sequences, roughly 28% of them seen once. This sample also appeared in a second study, on T cells of mothers and their children.

The sequenced sample consisted of blood. These receptors all stem from a woman aged 40 to 50 in good health.

There are a few counts of this clonotype. The chain employs TRBV5-1 and TRBJ2-2; D tentatively fits TRBD1 or TRBD2 (6 bases each). The CDR3 totals 16 residues. CDR1 and CDR2 (germline): SGHRS, YFSETQ. Between the trimmed V and J ends, which lost 0 bases and 2 bases, there was a span of 11 bases. CDR3 DNA sequence: TGCGCCAGCAGCTTGGAGGGGGGCGTTAACACCGGGGAGCTGTTTTTT. As protein: CASSLEGGVNTGELFF.

This clonotype came up a few times. The chain recombines TRBV21-1 with TRBJ2-6; the D call TRBD2 from the table was never checked on the DNA. TRBV21-1 is a documented pseudogene. CDR3 length: 19 residues. The CDR3, as DNA: TGTGCCAGCAGCAATGGGGTAGAGGGTTCCAACTCTGGGGCCAACGTCCTGACTTTC. This sequence encodes CASSNGVEGSNSGANVLTF.

Only a few counts were recorded for this clonotype. The genes are TRBV9 and TRBJ1-1; no clear D. This CDR3 comprises 15 residues. Germline V lookup: CDR1 SGDLS, CDR2 YYNGEE. Trimming removed 2 bases at V and 7 bases at J, with 18 bases between. The DNA for the CDR3 is TGTGCCAGCAGCGTGAGGGCGGCGGGGTCCTATGAAGCTTTCTTT. Amino acids: CASSVRAAGSYEAFF.

The chain joins TRBV21-1 to TRBJ2-2. TRBV21-1 is deemed a pseudogene. CDR3 length: 12 amino acids. CDR3 region: CASYGDTGELFF. The CDR3 nucleotides are TGTGCCAGCTATGGGGACACCGGGGAGCTGTTTTTT.

This sequence joins TRBV20-1 and TRBJ1-5; D gene ambiguous. CDR3 length equals 14 residues. Germline V gives CDR1 DFQATT, CDR2 SNEGSKA (reference sequence). V was cut by 6 bases and J by 11 bases, with 23 bases left in between. CDR3 sequence reads: CSASTGALQETQHF. For the CDR3, the DNA is TGCAGTGCAAGCACGGGCGCGCTCCAAGAGACCCAGCATTTT.

The rearrangement uses TRBV7-3 and TRBJ2-7; either TRBD1 or TRBD2 may fit D (7 bases each). Trimming took off 2 bases at V and 7 bases at J, with 15 bases between the two ends. Germline values: CDR1 SGHTA, CDR2 FQGTGA. The CDR3 loop spans 14 amino acids. CDR3 sequence (DNA): TGTGCCAGCAGCTTAGACAGGGAGGGGGGTGAGCAGTACTTC. This codes for CASSLDREGGEQYF.

This clonotype was seen a few times. The chain combines TRBV10-3 with TRBJ1-2; a possible D gene is TRBD1 (5 bases). The V and J ends lost 4 bases and 0 bases respectively, with 12 bases between them. The CDR3 totals 15 residues. The germline V gene has CDR1 ENHRY and CDR2 SYGVKD. The CDR3 region is CAISVGRDANYGYTF. The CDR3 DNA reads TGTGCCATCAGTGTGGGCAGGGATGCTAACTATGGCTACACCTTC.

This chain links TRBV4-2 with TRBJ2-3; TRBD2 matches at 11 bases. CDR3 length equals 15 residues. Germline CDR1 and CDR2: LGHNA and YNFKEQ. V was pared by 0 bases and J by 5 bases, with 1 base of the junction left unmatched. CDR3 loop: CASSQDGTSGDTQYF. The CDR3 DNA reads TGTGCCAGCAGCCAAGACGGGACTAGCGGAGATACGCAGTATTTT.

The chain has TRBV20-1 and TRBJ1-1; TRBD1 is a possible D gene (5 bases). The CDR3 extends over 14 amino acids. V dropped 3 bases and J dropped 7 bases, with 18 bases sitting between them. Germline CDR1 is DFQATT and CDR2 is SNEGSKA (reference sequence). The CDR3 bases are TGCAGTGCTAGGAGGGACGGCGGCCCAGATGAAGCTTTCTTT. This encodes CSARRDGGPDEAFF.

The chain carries TRBV20-1 and TRBJ2-1, with 9 bases identical to TRBD2. The CDR3 spans 15 residues. The germline V gene has CDR1 DFQATT and CDR2 SNEGSKA (reference sequence). Losses at the gene ends were 3 bases for V and 8 bases for J; bases not matched to a gene: 11. For the CDR3, the DNA is TGCAGTGCTAGCATGAGACTAGCGGCGAGCCATGAGCAGTTCTTC. Protein: CSASMRLAASHEQFF.

This clonotype came up a few times. The chain has TRBV20-1 and TRBJ2-7; a possible D gene is TRBD2 (5 bases). This CDR3 contains 13 residues. CDR1 and CDR2 (germline): DFQATT, SNEGSKA (reference sequence). V was shortened by 6 bases and J by 1 base, with 13 bases between the two germline ends. CDR3 loop: CSALDGDSYEQYF. The CDR3 bases are TGCAGTGCCCTAGACGGGGATTCCTACGAGCAGTACTTC.

Turning to this clonotype: One junction end disagrees with the germline gene, perhaps due to a read error. J is TRBJ1-2 and V is TRBV12-3 or TRBV12-4; 8 nucleotides align to TRBD1. This CDR3 contains 14 residues. The CDR3 region has the DNA TGTGTCAGCAGTACCAGGGGGCCCGGCTATGGCTACACCTTC. This encodes CVSSTRGPGYGYTF.

On this clonotype: A much larger clone lies one base from this, so it may be a read error. J is TRBJ2-4 and V is TRBV6-2 or TRBV6-3; D is unresolved. With the DNA end fitting TRBJ2-7 better, the J assignment may be wrong. The CDR3 totals 14 residues. In germline, CDR1 is MNHEY, CDR2 SVGEGT. The CDR3 coding sequence is TGTGCCAGCTCAATTCCCCGGACCTACTGCGAGCAGTACTTC. Its translation is CASSIPRTYCEQYF.

As concerns this clonotype: Germline and junction disagree at one end, which may indicate a read error. The chain joins TRBV12-3 or TRBV12-4 to TRBJ2-7; 13 bases match TRBD2. The CDR3 consists of 15 residues. This CDR3 is CAGSFTSGRAREQYF. CDR3 in DNA: TGTGCCGGCAGTTTTACTAGCGGGAGGGCTCGAGAGCAGTACTTC.

The V and J genes are TRBV20-1 and TRBJ2-3; TRBD2 matches at 11 bases. Germline CDR1 reads DFQATT; CDR2 reads SNEGSKA (reference sequence). V was pared by 6 bases and J by 5 bases, with 10 bases of the junction left unmatched. This CDR3 region has 15 residues. The CDR3 bases are TGCAGTGCGGTCCATAGCGGGGGGGTGGGAGATACGCAGTATTTT. Protein sequence: CSAVHSGGVGDTQYF.

In its sample, this clonotype was seen once. The J gene is TRBJ1-2, the V gene TRBV30; the match to TRBD1 covers 8 bases. V gave up 2 bases and J gave up 9 bases; unmatched junction bases: 11. CDR3 length: 14 amino acids. Germline V gene sequence: CDR1 GTSNPN, CDR2 SVGIG (reference sequence). In DNA, the CDR3 is TGTGCCTGGAGTAGGATGGGACAGGCGGCTCGCTACACCTTC. Amino acid sequence: CAWSRMGQAARYTF.

At least ten counts were recorded for this clonotype. The rearrangement uses TRBV4-2 and TRBJ2-5, with TRBD2 matching over 12 bases. Germline V gene sequence: CDR1 LGHNA, CDR2 YNFKEQ. J was trimmed by 4 bases and V by 2 bases; bases with no gene match: 2. The length of the CDR3 is 15 residues. In nucleotides, the CDR3 is TGTGCCAGCAGCCAACTAGCGGGGGGGCCAGAGACCCAGTACTTC. Translating it yields CASSQLAGGPETQYF.